This TCR beta chain originates from a study of T cells in localized non-small cell lung cancer. Sequencing used immunoSEQ multiplex PCR; TCRdb keeps in-frame clones, though not all of them. The data contain about 59,000 clones, about 87% of them singletons. Study results and limitations: Owing to sequencing of a solitary tumor region, heterogeneity cannot be discounted.

A word on this clone: Its antigen is unknown.

The CDR3 extends over 15 amino acids. CDR1 is LNHDA and CDR2 is SQIVND in the germline V gene (reference sequence). V was pared by 3 bases and J by 5 bases, with 4 bases of the junction left unmatched. The receptor was isolated from a man aged 35 to 70 with stage I squamous cell lung carcinoma. This chain uses TRBV19 with TRBJ2-1, with 10 bases aligning to TRBD2. The sequencing used peripheral blood, collected before any cancer treatment. This CDR3 is CASSMLAGVNNEQFF. The CDR3 DNA reads as TGTGCCAGTAGTATGCTAGCGGGAGTGAACAATGAGCAGTTCTTC.